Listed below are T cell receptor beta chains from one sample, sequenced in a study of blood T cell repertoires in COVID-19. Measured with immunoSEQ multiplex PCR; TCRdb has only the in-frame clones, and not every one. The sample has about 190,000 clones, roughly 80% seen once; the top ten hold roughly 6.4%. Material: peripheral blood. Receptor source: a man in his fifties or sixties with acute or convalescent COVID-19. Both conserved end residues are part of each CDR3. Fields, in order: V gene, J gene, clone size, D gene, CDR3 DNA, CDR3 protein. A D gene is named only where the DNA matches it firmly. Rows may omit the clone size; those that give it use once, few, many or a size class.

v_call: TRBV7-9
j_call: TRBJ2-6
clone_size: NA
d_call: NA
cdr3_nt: TGTGCCAGCAGCTTAGATCTTACTGGGGCCAACGTCCTGACTTTC
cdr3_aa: CASSLDLTGANVLTF

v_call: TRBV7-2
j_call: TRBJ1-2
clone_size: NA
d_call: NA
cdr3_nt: TGTGCCAGCAGCTTAGATATACGGACAAAGCTTGGCTACACCTTC
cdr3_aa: CASSLDIRTKLGYTF

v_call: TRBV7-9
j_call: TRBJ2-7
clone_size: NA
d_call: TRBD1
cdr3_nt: TGTGCCAGCAGCTCCGGGACAGGGTTCTCCTACGAGCAGTACTTC
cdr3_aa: CASSSGTGFSYEQYF

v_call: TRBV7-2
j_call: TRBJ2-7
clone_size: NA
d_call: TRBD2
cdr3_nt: TGTGCCAGCAGCTCCAATAGCGGGAGGGCCGCCGAGCAGTACTTC
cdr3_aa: CASSSNSGRAAEQYF

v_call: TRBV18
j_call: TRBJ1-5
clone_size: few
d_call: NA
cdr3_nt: TGTGCCAGCTCACCGGTGAGTCTGAGCAATCAGCCCCAGCATTTT
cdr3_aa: CASSPVSLSNQPQHF

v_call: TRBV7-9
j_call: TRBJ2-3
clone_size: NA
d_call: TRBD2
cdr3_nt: TGTGCCAGCAGCTTATTTAGCGGGTTCCGGACAGATACGCAGTATTTT
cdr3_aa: CASSLFSGFRTDTQYF

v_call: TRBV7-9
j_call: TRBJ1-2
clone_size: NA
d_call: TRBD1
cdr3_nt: TGTGCCAGCAGCGACCCGGGACAGTACTATGGCTACACCTTC
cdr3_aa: CASSDPGQYYGYTF

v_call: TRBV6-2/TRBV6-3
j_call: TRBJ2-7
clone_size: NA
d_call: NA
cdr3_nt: TGTGCCAGCAGCTATTCCCCGGGACACACCTACGAGCAGTACTTC
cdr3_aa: CASSYSPGHTYEQYF

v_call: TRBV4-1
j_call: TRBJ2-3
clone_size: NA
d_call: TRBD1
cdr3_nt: TGCGCCAGCAGCCAGGACAGGGGCAGAGATACGCAGTATTTT
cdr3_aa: CASSQDRGRDTQYF

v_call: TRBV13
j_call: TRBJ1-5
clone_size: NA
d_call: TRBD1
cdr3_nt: TGTGCCAGCAGCTTAGGCGGGACAGGGGGGAATCAGCCCCAGCATTTT
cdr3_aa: CASSLGGTGGNQPQHF

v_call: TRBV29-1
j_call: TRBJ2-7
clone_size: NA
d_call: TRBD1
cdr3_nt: TGCAGCGGCGGACAGGGCGCCTACGAGCAGTACTTC
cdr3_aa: CSGGQGAYEQYF

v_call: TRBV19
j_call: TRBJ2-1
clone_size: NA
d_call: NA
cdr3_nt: TGTGCCAGTAGTATGCGGGAATACCACAATGAGCAGTTCTTC
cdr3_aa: CASSMREYHNEQFF

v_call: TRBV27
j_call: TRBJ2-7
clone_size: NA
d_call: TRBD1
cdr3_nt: TGTGCCAGCAGCCTAGGACAGGGGCAGATCTACGAGCAGTACTTC
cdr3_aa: CASSLGQGQIYEQYF

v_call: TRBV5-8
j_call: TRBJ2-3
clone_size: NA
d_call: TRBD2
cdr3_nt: TGTGCCAGCAGATGGCGGGGGGGCGGGACAGATACGCAGTATTTT
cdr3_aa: CASRWRGGGTDTQYF

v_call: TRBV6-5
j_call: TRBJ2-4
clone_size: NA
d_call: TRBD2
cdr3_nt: TGTGCCAGCATGGGGGGGGGCAAAAACATTCAGTACTTC
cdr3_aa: CASMGGGKNIQYF

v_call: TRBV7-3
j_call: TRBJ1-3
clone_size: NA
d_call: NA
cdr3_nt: TGTGCCAGCAGCCCGGGACACGCTGGAAACACCATATATTTT
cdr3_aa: CASSPGHAGNTIYF

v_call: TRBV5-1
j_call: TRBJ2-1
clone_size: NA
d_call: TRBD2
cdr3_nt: TGCGCCAGCAGCTTGTGGCGGGAGGCAGATGAGCAGTTCTTC
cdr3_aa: CASSLWREADEQFF

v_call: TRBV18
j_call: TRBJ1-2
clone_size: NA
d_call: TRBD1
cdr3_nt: TGTGCCAGCTCATTTCGAGTACAGGGGAACTATGGCTACACCTTC
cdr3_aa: CASSFRVQGNYGYTF

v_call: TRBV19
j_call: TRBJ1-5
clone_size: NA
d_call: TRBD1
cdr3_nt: TGTGCCAGTAGTACTGACAGGGATAGCAATCAGCCCCAGCATTTT
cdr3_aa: CASSTDRDSNQPQHF

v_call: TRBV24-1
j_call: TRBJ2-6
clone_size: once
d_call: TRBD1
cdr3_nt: TGTGCCACCAGTGATTCGGGACAGGGACCCTCTGGGGCCAACGTCCTGACTTTC
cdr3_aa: CATSDSGQGPSGANVLTF

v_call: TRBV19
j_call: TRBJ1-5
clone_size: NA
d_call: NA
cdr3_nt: TGTGCCAGTAGTATCCCGATCGGACTGTTTAGCAATCAGCCCCAGCATTTT
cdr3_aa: CASSIPIGLFSNQPQHF

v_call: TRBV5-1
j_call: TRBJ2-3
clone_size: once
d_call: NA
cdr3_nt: TGCGCCAGCAGCTTCTTCGGACGGGCAGGGAGCACAGATACGCAGTATTTT
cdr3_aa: CASSFFGRAGSTDTQYF

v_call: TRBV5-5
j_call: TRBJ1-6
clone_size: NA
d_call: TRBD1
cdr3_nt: TGTGCCAGCAGCTTGGTTCGGACAGGGAAGAATTCACCCCTCCACTTT
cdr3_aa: CASSLVRTGKNSPLHF

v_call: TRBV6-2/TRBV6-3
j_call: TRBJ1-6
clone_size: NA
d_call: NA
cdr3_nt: TGTGCCAGCAGTTACTCCGGACATGCGCTGAGCTCCTATAATTCACCCCTCCACTTT
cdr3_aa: CASSYSGHALSSYNSPLHF

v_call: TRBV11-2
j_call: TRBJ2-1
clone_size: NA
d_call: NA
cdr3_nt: TGTGCCAGCAGCATCCCGGGGATTGATGAGCAGTTCTTC
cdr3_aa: CASSIPGIDEQFF

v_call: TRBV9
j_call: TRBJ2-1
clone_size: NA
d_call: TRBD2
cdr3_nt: TGTGCCAGCAGCCTTTTGGGCGGGAGAAGCTTTTTTGGACAGTTCTTC
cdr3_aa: CASSLLGGRSFFGQFF

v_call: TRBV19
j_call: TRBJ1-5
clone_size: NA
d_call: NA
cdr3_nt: TGTGCCAGTAGTATAGCTCAGGGTTTGGGTCAGCCCCAGCATTTT
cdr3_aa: CASSIAQGLGQPQHF

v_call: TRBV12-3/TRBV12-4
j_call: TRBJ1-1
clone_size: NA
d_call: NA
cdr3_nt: TGTGCCAGCATACTAGGTGAGGCAGGGGAGGCTTTCTTT
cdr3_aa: CASILGEAGEAFF

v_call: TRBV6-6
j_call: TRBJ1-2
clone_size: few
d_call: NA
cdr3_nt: TGTGCCAGCAGTGACCACGGGGACACCTATGGCTACACCTTC
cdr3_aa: CASSDHGDTYGYTF

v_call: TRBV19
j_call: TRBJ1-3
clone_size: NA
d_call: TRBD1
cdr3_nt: TGTGCCACCGAATGGGACAGGGGGGACACCATATATTTT
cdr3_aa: CATEWDRGDTIYF

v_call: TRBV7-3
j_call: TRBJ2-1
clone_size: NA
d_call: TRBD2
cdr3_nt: TGTGCCAGCAGCTCCCGAACTAGCGGGAGTTTCGATGAGCAGTTCTTC
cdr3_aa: CASSSRTSGSFDEQFF

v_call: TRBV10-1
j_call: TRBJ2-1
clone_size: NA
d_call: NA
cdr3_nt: TGCGCCAGCAGTGAAGAGGCAAAAAATGAGCAGTTCTTC
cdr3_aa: CASSEEAKNEQFF

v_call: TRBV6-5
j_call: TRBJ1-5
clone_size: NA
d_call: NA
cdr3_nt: TGTGCCAGCAGCCAACGGGAGGACCAGCCCCAGCATTTT
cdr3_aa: CASSQREDQPQHF

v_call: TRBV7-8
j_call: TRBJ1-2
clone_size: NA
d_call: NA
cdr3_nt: TGTGCCAGCAGCTCATTCTCAGGGCCCGGTATTTATGGCTACACCTTC
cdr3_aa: CASSSFSGPGIYGYTF

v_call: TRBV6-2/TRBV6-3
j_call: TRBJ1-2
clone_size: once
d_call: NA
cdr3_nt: TGTGCCAGCAGTCGGACAGTCGCTAACTATGGCTACACCTTC
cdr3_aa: CASSRTVANYGYTF

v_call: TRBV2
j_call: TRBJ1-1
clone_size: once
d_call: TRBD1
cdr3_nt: TGTGCCAGCAGCAATCCTTTTGACAGGGGGCGAAACACTGAAGCTTTCTTT
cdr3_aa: CASSNPFDRGRNTEAFF

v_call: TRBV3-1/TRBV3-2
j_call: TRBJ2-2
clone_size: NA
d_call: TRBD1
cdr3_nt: TGTGCCAGCAGGACAGGGGCCGGGGAGCTGTTTTTT
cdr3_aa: CASRTGAGELFF

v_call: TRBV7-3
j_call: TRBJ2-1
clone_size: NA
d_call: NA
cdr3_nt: TGTGCCAGCAGCTTAATTGGGGGCCTACACGGTGAGCAGTTCTTC
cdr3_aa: CASSLIGGLHGEQFF

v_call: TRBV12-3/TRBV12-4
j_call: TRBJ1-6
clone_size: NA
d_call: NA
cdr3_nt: TGTGCCAGCAGGAGAGGGTTCTCTTCACCCCTCCACTTT
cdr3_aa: CASRRGFSSPLHF

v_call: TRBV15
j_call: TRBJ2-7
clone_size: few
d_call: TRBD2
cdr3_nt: TGTGCCACCAGCAGAGTTCTAGCGGGATTCTACGAGCAGTACTTC
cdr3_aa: CATSRVLAGFYEQYF

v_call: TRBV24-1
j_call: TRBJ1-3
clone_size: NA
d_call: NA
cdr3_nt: TGTGCCACCAGTGATAGGGGCTCTGGAAACACCATATATTTT
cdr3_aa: CATSDRGSGNTIYF

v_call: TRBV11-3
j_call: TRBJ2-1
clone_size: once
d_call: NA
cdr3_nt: TGTGCCAGCAGCTCCCTCAGGGGTGGCTCCTACAATGAGCAGTTCTTC
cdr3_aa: CASSSLRGGSYNEQFF

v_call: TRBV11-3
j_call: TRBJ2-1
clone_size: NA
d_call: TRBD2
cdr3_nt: TGTGCCAGCAGCTGGACTAGAGGTAATGAGCAGTTCTTC
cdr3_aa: CASSWTRGNEQFF

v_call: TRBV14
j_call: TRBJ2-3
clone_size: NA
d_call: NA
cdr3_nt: TGTGCCAGCAGCCAAGTAGCCCGTCCTACGCAGTATTTT
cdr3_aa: CASSQVARPTQYF

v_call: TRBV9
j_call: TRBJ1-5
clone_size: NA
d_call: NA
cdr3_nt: TGTGCCAGCAGCCTACAGGGAGATCAGCCCCAGCATTTT
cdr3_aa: CASSLQGDQPQHF

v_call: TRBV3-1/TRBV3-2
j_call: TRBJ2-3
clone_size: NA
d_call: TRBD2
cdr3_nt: TGTGCCAGCAGCCACAGACTAGCGGGGATCACAGATACGCAGTATTTT
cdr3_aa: CASSHRLAGITDTQYF

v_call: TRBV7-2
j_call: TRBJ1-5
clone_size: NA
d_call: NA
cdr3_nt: TGTGCCAGCAGCTTAGCGGTGGCAGGGGCCAATCAGCCCCAGCATTTT
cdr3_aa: CASSLAVAGANQPQHF

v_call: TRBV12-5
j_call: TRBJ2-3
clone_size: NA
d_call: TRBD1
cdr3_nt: TGTGCTAGTGTAACAGGGGGCACAGATACGCAGTATTTT
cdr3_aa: CASVTGGTDTQYF

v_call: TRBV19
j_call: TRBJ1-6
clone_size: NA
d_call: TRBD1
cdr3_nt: TGTGCCAGTAGTGCTGGGACAGGGAATTCACCCCTCCACTTT
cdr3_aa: CASSAGTGNSPLHF

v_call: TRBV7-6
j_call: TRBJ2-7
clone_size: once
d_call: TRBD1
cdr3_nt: TGTGCCAGCAGCTTAGAGACAGGGGCGGGGTACGAGCAGTACTTC
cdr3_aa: CASSLETGAGYEQYF

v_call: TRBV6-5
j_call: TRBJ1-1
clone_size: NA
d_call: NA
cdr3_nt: TGTGCCAGCAGGGGACAAGGCGACACTGAAGCTTTCTTT
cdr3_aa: CASRGQGDTEAFF

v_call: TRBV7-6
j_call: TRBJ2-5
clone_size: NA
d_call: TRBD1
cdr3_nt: TGTGCCAGCAGCTTTACGGGACAGGTGACCCAAGAGACCCAGTACTTC
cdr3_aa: CASSFTGQVTQETQYF

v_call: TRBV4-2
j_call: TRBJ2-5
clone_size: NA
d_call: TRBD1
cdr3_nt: TGTGCCAGCAGCCAGGACAGGGGAGAGACCCAGTACTTC
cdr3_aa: CASSQDRGETQYF

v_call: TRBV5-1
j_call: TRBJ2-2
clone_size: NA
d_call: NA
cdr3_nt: TGCGCCAGCAGCTTGGCCCCGGGGGATGGAACCGGGGAGCTGTTTTTT
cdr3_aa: CASSLAPGDGTGELFF

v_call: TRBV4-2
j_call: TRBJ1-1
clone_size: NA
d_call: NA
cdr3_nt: TGTGCCAGCAGCCAAGACCTGGACTTTCCGAACACTGAAGCTTTCTTT
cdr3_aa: CASSQDLDFPNTEAFF

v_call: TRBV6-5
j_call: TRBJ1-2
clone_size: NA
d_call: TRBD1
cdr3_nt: TGTGCCAGCAGTTACGGGGACAGCTTCTATGGCTACACCTTC
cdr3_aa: CASSYGDSFYGYTF